This T cell receptor beta chain emerged from a study of PD-L1 blockade in urothelial cancer. Overall study context: At 3 weeks after treatment start (second dose) and again at 6 weeks, blood was analyzed.

V dropped 3 bases and J dropped 8; count of bases not matched to a gene: 3. In germline, CDR1 is GTSNPN, CDR2 SVGIG (reference sequence). CDR3 length equals 11 residues. Time point given: pretreatment peripheral blood. Findings and caveats of the study: Pretreatment peripheral blood TCR clonality that fell below the median predicted better survival among the patients studied.

On this clone itself: Its matching antigen is unknown.

The templates were synthetic TCR analogs, and they were spiked into each PCR. Sequenced by immunoSEQ multiplex PCR; TCRdb stores in-frame clones only, minus some. The top ten clones hold 3.2% of a sample with roughly 120,000 clones, approximately 84% of them seen once. This receptor was taken from a man in his forties or fifties with urothelial cancer. V gene TRBV30 combines with J gene TRBJ1-1; TRBD1 agrees at 7 bases. Sequenced material: PBMCs, taken around atezolizumab (anti-PD-L1) treatment. The CDR3 DNA sequence: TGTGCCTGGAGCGCGGACAGGGAAGCTTTCTTT. Translating it yields CAWSADREAFF.